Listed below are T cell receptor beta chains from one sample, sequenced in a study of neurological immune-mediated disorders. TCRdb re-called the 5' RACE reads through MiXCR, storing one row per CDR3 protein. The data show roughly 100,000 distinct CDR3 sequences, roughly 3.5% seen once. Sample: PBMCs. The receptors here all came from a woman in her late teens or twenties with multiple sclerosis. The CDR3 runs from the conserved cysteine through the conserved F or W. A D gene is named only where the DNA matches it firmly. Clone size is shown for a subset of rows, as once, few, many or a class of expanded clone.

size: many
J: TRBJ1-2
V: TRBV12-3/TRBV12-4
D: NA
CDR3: CASSRSTEPYGYTF
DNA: TGTGCCAGCAGCCGATCGACAGAGCCCTATGGCTACACCTTC

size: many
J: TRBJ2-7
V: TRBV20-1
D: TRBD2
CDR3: CTVAGSEQYF
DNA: TGCACTGTAGCGGGGAGCGAGCAGTACTTC

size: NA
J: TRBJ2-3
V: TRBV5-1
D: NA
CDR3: CASSLLVRGRTDTQYF
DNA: TGCGCCAGCAGCTTGTTGGTACGGGGGAGAACAGATACGCAGTATTTT

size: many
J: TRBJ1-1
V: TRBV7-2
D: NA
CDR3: CASSRRTGRNTEAFF
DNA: TGTGCCAGCAGCCGCAGGACGGGCAGGAACACTGAAGCTTTCTTT

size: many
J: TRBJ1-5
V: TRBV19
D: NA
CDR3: CASSFGKLSNQPQHF
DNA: TGTGCCAGTAGTTTCGGCAAGCTAAGCAATCAGCCCCAGCATTTT

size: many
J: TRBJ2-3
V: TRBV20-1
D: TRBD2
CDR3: CSADKWTSGTYNTDTQYF
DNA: TGCAGTGCCGATAAATGGACTAGCGGGACTTATAACACAGATACGCAGTATTTT

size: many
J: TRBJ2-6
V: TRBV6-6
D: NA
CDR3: CASILMAGVSGANVLTF
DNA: TGTGCCAGCATTCTGATGGCAGGCGTCTCTGGGGCCAACGTCCTGACTTTC

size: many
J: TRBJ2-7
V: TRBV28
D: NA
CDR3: CASSPTTGWGEQYF
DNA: TGTGCCAGCAGTCCGACGACAGGTTGGGGCGAGCAGTACTTC

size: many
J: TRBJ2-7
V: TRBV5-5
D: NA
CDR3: CASSLEPPGRGYF
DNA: TGTGCCAGCAGCTTGGAACCCCCAGGGCGCGGGTACTTC

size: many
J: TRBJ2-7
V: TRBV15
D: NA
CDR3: CATSRDSRRPYEQYF
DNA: TGTGCCACCAGCAGAGATTCACGGAGACCCTACGAGCAGTACTTC

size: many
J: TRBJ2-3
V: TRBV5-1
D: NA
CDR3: CASSTPSTDTQYF
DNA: TGCGCCAGCAGCACCCCTAGCACAGATACGCAGTATTTT

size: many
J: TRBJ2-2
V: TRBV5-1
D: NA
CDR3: CASSLPRETGELFF
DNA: TGCGCCAGCAGCCTCCCCCGGGAAACCGGGGAGCTGTTTTTT

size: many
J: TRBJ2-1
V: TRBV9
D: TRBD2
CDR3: CASSVTSGDNEQFF
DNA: TGTGCCAGCAGCGTAACTAGCGGGGACAATGAGCAGTTCTTC

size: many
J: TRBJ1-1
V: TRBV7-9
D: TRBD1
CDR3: CASSLADRANTEAFF
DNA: TGTGCCAGCAGCTTAGCGGACAGGGCGAACACTGAAGCTTTCTTT

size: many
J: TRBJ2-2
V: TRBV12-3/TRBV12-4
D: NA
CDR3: CASRALGWTGELFF
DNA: TGTGCCAGCAGGGCCCTCGGTTGGACCGGGGAGCTGTTTTTT

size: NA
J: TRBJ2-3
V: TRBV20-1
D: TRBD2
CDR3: CSARTSGADTQYF
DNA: TGCAGTGCTCGGACTAGCGGGGCAGATACGCAGTATTTT

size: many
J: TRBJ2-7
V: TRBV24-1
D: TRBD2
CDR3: CATGAGDTHEQYF
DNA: TGTGCCACCGGCGCGGGAGATACCCACGAGCAGTACTTC

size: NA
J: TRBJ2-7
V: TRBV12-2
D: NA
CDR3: CASRKPGSKDEQYF
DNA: TGTGCAAGTCGCAAACCAGGGAGTAAAGACGAGCAGTACTTC

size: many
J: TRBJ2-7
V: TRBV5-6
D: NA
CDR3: CASSLTGIREQYF
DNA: TGTGCCAGCAGCCTCACAGGGATACGGGAGCAGTACTTC

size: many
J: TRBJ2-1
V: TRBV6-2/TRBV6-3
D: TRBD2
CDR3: CASREAGGYNEQFF
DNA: TGTGCCAGCAGGGAAGCGGGAGGGTACAATGAGCAGTTCTTC